The 23 T cell receptor beta chains listed next were all sequenced from one sample in a study of blood T cell repertoires in COVID-19. Here immunoSEQ multiplex PCR was the method, and the copy in TCRdb shows in-frame clones only, minus some. The data contain about 250,000 clones, roughly 80% of them seen just once; the ten biggest clones take up approximately 4.8%. Sequenced material: peripheral blood. The receptors here all came from a man aged 50-59 years with active or convalescent COVID-19.

The chain has TRBV3-1 (or the pseudogene TRBV3-2) and TRBJ1-6, with a possible D match to TRBD1 (6 bases). This CDR3 comprises 13 residues. Germline loops: CDR1 LGHDT, CDR2 YNNKEL (reference sequence). V gave up 8 bases and J gave up 7 bases, with 12 bases separating them. The CDR3 is CASGRQVNSPLHF. In nucleotides, the CDR3 is TGTGCCAGCGGACGACAGGTCAATTCACCCCTCCACTTT.

V gene TRBV5-5 combines with J gene TRBJ1-5, with D unclear. V gave up 4 bases and J gave up 7 bases, with 18 bases separating them. CDR3 size: 15 residues. Germline CDR1 reads SGHKS; CDR2 reads YYEKEE (reference sequence). The CDR3 here is CASSLPGSPGQPQHF. As DNA, the CDR3 is TGTGCCAGCAGCCTCCCGGGAAGTCCGGGGCAGCCCCAGCATTTT.

The chain carries TRBV30 and TRBJ1-5; D call uncertain. Trimming stripped 2 bases from V and 6 bases from J, with 14 bases between. CDR3 length equals 14 residues. Per germline, CDR1 GTSNPN and CDR2 SVGIG (reference sequence). For the CDR3, the DNA is TGTGCCTGGAGTTCTTCTCGGGGAATTCAGCCCCAGCATTTT. It encodes CAWSSSRGIQPQHF. Looking up the rest from reference TRBV30 and TRBJ1-5 gives the full variable domain: SQTIHQWPATLVQPVGSPLSLECTVEGTSNPNLYWYRQAAGRGLQLLFYSVGIGQISSEVPQNLSASRPQDRQFILSSKKLLLSDSGFYLCAWSSSRGIQPQHFGDGTRLSIL.

The V gene is TRBV3-1 (or the pseudogene TRBV3-2), the J gene TRBJ2-5, with D maybe TRBD1 (6 bases). Germline-derived CDR1 and CDR2 are LGHDT and YNNKEL (reference sequence). This CDR3 region has 16 residues. Trimming took off 0 bases at V and 3 bases at J, with 14 bases between the two ends. CDR3 amino acids: CASSQDWGTWEETQYF. The CDR3 DNA reads TGTGCCAGCAGCCAAGATTGGGGGACATGGGAAGAGACCCAGTACTTC.

The rearrangement links TRBV2 to TRBJ1-2; 8 bases map to TRBD1. The CDR3 is 17 amino acids. In germline, CDR1 is SNHLY, CDR2 FYNNEI. Germline trimming cut 1 base from V and 3 bases from J; bases unmatched to any gene: 10. In nucleotides, the CDR3 is TGTGCCAGCAGTGAAGAGGCAGGGGGCTTAAATTACTATGGCTACACCTTC. Translated: CASSEEAGGLNYYGYTF.

This chain joins TRBV6-2 or TRBV6-3 and TRBJ1-5, with D unclear. This CDR3 comprises 14 residues. The germline V and J ends were trimmed by 6 bases and 7 bases, with 16 bases remaining between them. Germline V gene sequence: CDR1 MNHEY, CDR2 SVGEGT. The DNA for the CDR3 is TGTGCCAGCAGCGCGAACAGAGCTCAACAGCCCCAGCATTTT. Protein: CASSANRAQQPQHF.

The CDR3 is CASSSPGGGFFNEQFF. CDR3 nucleotide sequence: TGTGCCAGCAGTAGTCCAGGCGGGGGCTTCTTCAATGAGCAGTTCTTC. V is TRBV6-2 or TRBV6-3 and J is TRBJ2-1; TRBD2 might be the D (7 bases). Per germline, CDR1 MNHEY and CDR2 SVGEGT. The CDR3 length is 16 residues. Trimming took 5 bases from V and 6 from J, leaving 20 bases between them.

This rearrangement joins TRBV18 to TRBJ1-1; 9 bases are shared with TRBD1. Germline V CDR1 and CDR2: KGHSH, LQKENI. The V segment lost 2 bases and the J segment 6 bases; nucleotides outside the gene matches: 13. This CDR3 region has 17 residues. The CDR3 spells CASSPSRTGALGAEAFF. CDR3 nucleotide sequence: TGTGCCAGCTCACCATCACGGACAGGGGCCTTAGGGGCTGAAGCTTTCTTT.

The chain uses TRBV9 and TRBJ2-1; D gene uncertain. This CDR3 has 15 residues. Looked up from germline, CDR1 is SGDLS and CDR2 is YYNGEE. Trimming cost V 3 bases and J 0 bases, with 10 bases left between them. The CDR3 loop reads CASSDLTSSYNEQFF. DNA for the CDR3: TGTGCCAGCAGCGATCTAACGAGCTCCTACAATGAGCAGTTCTTC.

This chain connects TRBV7-9 to TRBJ2-7, with D possibly being TRBD2 (5 bases). From germline, CDR1 is SEHNR and CDR2 FQNEAQ (reference sequence). Between the trimmed V and J ends, which lost 5 bases and 0 bases, there was a span of 17 bases. This CDR3 has 16 residues. In nucleotides, the CDR3 is TGTGCCAGCAGCGCTAGAACACCGGGGAGCTCCTACGAGCAGTACTTC. This encodes CASSARTPGSSYEQYF.

V gene TRBV21-1 combines with J gene TRBJ1-4; no check of the table's D call, TRBD1, against the DNA was made. TRBV21-1 is classified as a pseudogene. The CDR3 consists of 19 residues. This CDR3 is CASSKVVRGLGWANEKLFF. CDR3 DNA: TGTGCCAGCAGCAAAGTTGTCAGGGGTTTAGGGTGGGCTAATGAAAAACTGTTTTTT.

The chain uses TRBV6-1 and TRBJ1-2; no clear D gene. The CDR3 consists of 12 residues. V was shortened by 4 bases and J by 8 bases, with 11 bases between the two germline ends. CDR1 is MNHNS and CDR2 is SASEGT in the germline V gene. CDR3 protein: CASSVAGSGYTF. The CDR3 region has the DNA TGTGCCAGCAGTGTAGCAGGTAGCGGCTACACCTTC.

The chain joins TRBV12-5 to TRBJ2-7, with 7 nucleotides matching TRBD1. V lost 3 bases and J lost 3; bases outside the gene matches: 11. Germline V CDR1 and CDR2: LGHNT, FRNRAP. The CDR3 loop spans 16 amino acids. The chain's CDR3 is CASGLEILGQLYEQYF. Here the CDR3 DNA reads TGTGCTAGTGGTTTAGAAATCTTGGGACAGCTCTACGAGCAGTACTTC.

This clone showed up just a few times. The V and J genes are TRBV12-3 or TRBV12-4 and TRBJ2-1; D may be TRBD2 (5 bases). Trimming took off 5 bases at V and 3 bases at J, with 8 bases between the two ends. This CDR3 contains 13 residues. The CDR3 DNA is TGTGCCAGCAGTCACCGGGGCTACAATGAGCAGTTCTTC. The encoded protein is CASSHRGYNEQFF.

This clone showed up just a few times. This sequence joins TRBV19 and TRBJ2-6, with TRBD2 as a possible D gene (5 bases). Germline V gene data show CDR1 as LNHDA and CDR2 as SQIVND (reference sequence). V lost 7 bases and J 3 bases, leaving 10 bases between the germline ends. The CDR3 consists of 14 residues. CDR3 residues: CASMRAGGANVLTF. DNA for the CDR3: TGTGCCAGTATGAGGGCTGGTGGGGCCAACGTCCTGACTTTC.

The rearrangement joins TRBV5-1 to TRBJ1-1, with a tentative D call TRBD1 (6 bases). Germline V CDR1 and CDR2: SGHRS, YFSETQ. The germline V and J ends were trimmed by 2 bases and 7 bases, with 15 bases remaining between them. The CDR3 runs to 14 residues. The DNA for the CDR3 is TGCGCCAGCAGCTTCTCGGGGGGCGCGGGTGAAGCTTTCTTT. Its translation is CASSFSGGAGEAFF.

This chain links TRBV7-8 with TRBJ1-2; D might be TRBD1 (6 bases). The germline V and J ends were trimmed by 8 bases and 5 bases, with 15 bases remaining between them. From germline, CDR1 is SGHVS and CDR2 FQNEAQ. The CDR3 is 13 amino acids. CDR3 DNA sequence: TGTGCCAGCCGGTCCCGCACAGGGTATGGCTACACCTTC. Translated: CASRSRTGYGYTF.

The J gene is TRBJ2-3, the V gene TRBV7-6; tentative D call: TRBD1 (6 bases). The CDR3 is made up of 15 amino acids. V was clipped by 1 base and J by 2 bases, with 10 bases between them. Germline values: CDR1 SGHVS, CDR2 FNYEAQ. Here the CDR3 DNA reads TGTGCCAGCAGCTTAGTGGGACAACTCACAGATACGCAGTATTTT. Amino acid sequence: CASSLVGQLTDTQYF.

CDR3 coding DNA: TGTGCCAGTAGTATATCTAGCGGGGGAACAGATACGCAGTATTTT. Protein: CASSISSGGTDTQYF. This chain links TRBV19 with TRBJ2-3; TRBD2 matches at 10 bases. V shed 2 bases, J shed 3 bases, and the junction held 2 bases outside the gene matches. The CDR3 runs 15 residues. Germline CDR1 reads LNHDA; CDR2 reads SQIVND (reference sequence).

This rearrangement joins TRBV4-1 to TRBJ2-5; maybe TRBD2 (6 bases). Germline CDR1 MGHRA, CDR2 YSYEKL. The CDR3 loop spans 14 amino acids. V lost 4 bases, J lost 5 bases, and 14 bases lay in between. The CDR3 loop is CASSLPGLLETQYF. The CDR3 bases are TGCGCCAGCAGCCTACCGGGACTCTTGGAGACCCAGTACTTC.

CDR3 residues: CASSYNNSPLHF. For the CDR3, the DNA is TGTGCCAGCAGCTACAACAATTCACCCCTCCACTTT. The chain combines TRBV7-9 with TRBJ1-6; D remains unclear. The CDR3 extends over 12 amino acids. The ends were cut back, 4 bases at V and 7 bases at J, with 5 bases in the middle. Per germline, CDR1 SEHNR and CDR2 FQNEAQ (reference sequence).

Remarks on this clone: Other DNA sequences within the sample encode an identical CDR3. V is TRBV18 and J is TRBJ1-1; TRBD1 matches at 7 bases. This CDR3 spans 14 amino acids. After removal of 3 bases from V and 3 bases from J, the junction contained 4 bases not matched to a gene. Germline CDR1 is KGHSH and CDR2 is LQKENI. The CDR3 nucleotides read TGTGCCAGCTCACCGTCAGGGGGGTACACTGAAGCTTTCTTT. Residues: CASSPSGGYTEAFF.

This clone was observed a single time. This chain uses TRBV19 with TRBJ2-4; weak D call: TRBD2 (6 bases). The V gene lost 0 bases and the J gene lost 3 bases, with 9 bases spanning the gap. The CDR3 has 15 residues. The germline CDR1 and CDR2 sequences are LNHDA and SQIVND (reference sequence). Written as DNA, the CDR3 is TGTGCCAGTAGTATAGATCTCGGGGGCAAAAACATTCAGTACTTC. Residues: CASSIDLGGKNIQYF.